This TCR beta chain was sequenced in a study of cytomegalovirus exposure and HLA in healthy donors. As for the study in general: From about 170 million T cells, an earlier analysis saw under 140 million unique TCR beta sequences. Inside one of the first data releases sat around 77 million unique TCRs taken from HLA-typed donors.

General study points: By HLA locus, TCR association rates varied in a later analysis, with DRB1 showing the most and HLA-C the fewest. In a later analysis, at a false discovery rate of 0.05, 16,951 TCR beta sequences matched HLA alleles.

Worth noting for this clone: What it recognizes is unknown.

The study ran its PCR with 60 Vbeta and 13 Jbeta primers. The data were produced by immunoSEQ multiplex PCR, yet TCRdb's version contains in-frame clones alone and is incomplete. The sample contains over 150,000 clones, 87% of which appear only once. The origin of this receptor is a woman in her thirties in good health and CMV-seronegative. The sample comprised PBMCs.

Written as DNA, the CDR3 is TGTGCCAGCAGTTCCACTTGGGACAGGTCTAATGGCTACACCTTC. It translates to CASSSTWDRSNGYTF. V and J are TRBV28 and TRBJ1-2; TRBD1 aligns across 8 bases. CDR3 size: 15 residues. Germline lookup yields CDR1 MDHEN and CDR2 SYDVKM. J gave up 6 bases and V 4 bases, and 10 bases lay outside the gene matches.